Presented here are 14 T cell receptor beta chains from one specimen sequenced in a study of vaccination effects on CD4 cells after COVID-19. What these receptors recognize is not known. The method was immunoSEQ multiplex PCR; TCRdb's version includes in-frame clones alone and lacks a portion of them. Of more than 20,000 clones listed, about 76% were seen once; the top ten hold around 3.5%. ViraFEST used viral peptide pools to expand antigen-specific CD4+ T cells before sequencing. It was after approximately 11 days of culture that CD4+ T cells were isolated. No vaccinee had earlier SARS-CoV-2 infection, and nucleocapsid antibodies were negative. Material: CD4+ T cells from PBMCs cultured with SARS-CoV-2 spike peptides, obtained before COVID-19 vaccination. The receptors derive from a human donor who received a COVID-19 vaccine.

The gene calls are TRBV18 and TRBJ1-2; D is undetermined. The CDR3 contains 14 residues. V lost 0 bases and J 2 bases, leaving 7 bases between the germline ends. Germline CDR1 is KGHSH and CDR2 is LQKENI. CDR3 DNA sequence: TGTGCCAGCTCACCACCGGGCGAGAACTATGGCTACACCTTC. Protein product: CASSPPGENYGYTF.

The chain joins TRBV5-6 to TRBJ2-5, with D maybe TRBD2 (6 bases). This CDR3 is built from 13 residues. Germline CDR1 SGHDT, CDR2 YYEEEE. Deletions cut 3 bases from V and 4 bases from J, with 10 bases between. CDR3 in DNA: TGTGCCAGCAGCTCCGCCGGGGGAGAGACCCAGTACTTC. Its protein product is CASSSAGGETQYF.

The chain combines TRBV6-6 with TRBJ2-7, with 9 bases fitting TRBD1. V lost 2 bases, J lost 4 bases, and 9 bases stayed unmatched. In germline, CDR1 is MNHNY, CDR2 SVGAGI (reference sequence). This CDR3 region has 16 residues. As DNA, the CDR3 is TGTGCCAGCAGTTACCCCGGGACAGGGAGAGTATACGAGCAGTACTTC. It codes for CASSYPGTGRVYEQYF.

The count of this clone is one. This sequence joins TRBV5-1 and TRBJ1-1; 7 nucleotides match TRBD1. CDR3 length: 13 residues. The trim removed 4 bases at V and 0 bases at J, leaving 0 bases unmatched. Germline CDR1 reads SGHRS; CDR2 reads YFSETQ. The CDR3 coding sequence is TGCGCCAGCAGCGGGACAGTGAACACTGAAGCTTTCTTT. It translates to CASSGTVNTEAFF.

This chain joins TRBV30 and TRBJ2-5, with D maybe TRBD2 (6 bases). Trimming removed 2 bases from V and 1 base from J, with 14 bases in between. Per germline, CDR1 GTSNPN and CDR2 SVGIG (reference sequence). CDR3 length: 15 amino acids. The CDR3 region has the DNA TGTGCCTGGAGTCTGGGGGGAGCCCCCCAAGAGACCCAGTACTTC. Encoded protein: CAWSLGGAPQETQYF.

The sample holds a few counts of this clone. This chain's CDR3 is CASSLDQGGTLNTGELFF. CDR3 nucleotide sequence: TGTGCCAGCAGCTTAGATCAGGGGGGGACCCTAAACACCGGGGAGCTGTTTTTT. The V gene is TRBV11-3, the J gene TRBJ2-2; D may correspond to TRBD1 or TRBD2 (7 bases each). Germline CDR1 reads SGHNT; CDR2 reads YENEEA. Deletions cut 0 bases from V and 2 bases from J, with 16 bases between. The CDR3 is 18 amino acids.

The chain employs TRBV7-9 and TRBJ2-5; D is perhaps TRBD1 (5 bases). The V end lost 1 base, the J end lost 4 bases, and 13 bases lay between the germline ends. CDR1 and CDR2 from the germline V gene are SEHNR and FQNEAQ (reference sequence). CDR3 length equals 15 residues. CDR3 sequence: CASSLDRLMRETQYF. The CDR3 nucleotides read TGTGCCAGCAGCTTAGACAGGTTAATGAGAGAGACCCAGTACTTC.

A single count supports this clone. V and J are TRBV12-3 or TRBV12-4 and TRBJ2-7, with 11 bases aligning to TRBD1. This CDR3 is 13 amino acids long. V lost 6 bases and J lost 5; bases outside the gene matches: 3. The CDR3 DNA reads TGTGCCAGCAGCCGGACAGGGGGCAACGAGCAGTACTTC. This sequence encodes CASSRTGGNEQYF.

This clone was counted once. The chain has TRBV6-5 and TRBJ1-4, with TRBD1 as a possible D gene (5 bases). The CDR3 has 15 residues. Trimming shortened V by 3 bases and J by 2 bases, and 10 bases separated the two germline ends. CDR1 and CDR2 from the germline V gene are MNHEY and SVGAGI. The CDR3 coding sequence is TGTGCCAGCAGTTATACAGGTTCCACTAATGAAAAACTGTTTTTT. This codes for CASSYTGSTNEKLFF.

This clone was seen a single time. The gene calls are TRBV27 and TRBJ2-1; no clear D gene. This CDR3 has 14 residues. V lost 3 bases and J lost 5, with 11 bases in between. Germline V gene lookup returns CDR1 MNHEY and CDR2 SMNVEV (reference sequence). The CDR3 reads CASSFNPRHNEQFF. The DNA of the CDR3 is TGTGCCAGCAGTTTTAACCCAAGGCACAATGAGCAGTTCTTC.

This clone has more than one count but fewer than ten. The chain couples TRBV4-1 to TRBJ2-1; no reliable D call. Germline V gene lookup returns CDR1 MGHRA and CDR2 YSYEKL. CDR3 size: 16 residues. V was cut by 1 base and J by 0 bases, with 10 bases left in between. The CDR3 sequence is CASSQGRASSYNEQFF. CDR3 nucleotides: TGCGCCAGCAGCCAAGGTCGGGCGAGCTCCTACAATGAGCAGTTCTTC.

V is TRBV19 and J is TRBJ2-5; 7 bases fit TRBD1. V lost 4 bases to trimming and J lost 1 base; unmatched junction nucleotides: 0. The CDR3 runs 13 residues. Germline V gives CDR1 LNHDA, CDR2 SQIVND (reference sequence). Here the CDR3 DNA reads TGTGCCAGTAGTAACAGGGGCCAAGAGACCCAGTACTTC. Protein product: CASSNRGQETQYF. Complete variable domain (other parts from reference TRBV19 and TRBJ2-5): DGGITQSPKYLFRKEGQNVTLSCEQNLNHDAMYWYRQDPGQGLRLIYYSQIVNDFQKGDIAEGYSVSREKKESFPLTVTSAQKNPTAFYLCASSNRGQETQYFGPGTRLLVL.

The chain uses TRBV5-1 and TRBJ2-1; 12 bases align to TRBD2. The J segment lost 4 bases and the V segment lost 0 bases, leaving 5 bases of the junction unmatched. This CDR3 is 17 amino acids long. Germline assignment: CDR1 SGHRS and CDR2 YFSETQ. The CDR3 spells CASSLATSGSTYNEQFF. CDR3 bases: TGCGCCAGCAGCTTGGCGACTAGCGGGAGTACGTACAATGAGCAGTTCTTC. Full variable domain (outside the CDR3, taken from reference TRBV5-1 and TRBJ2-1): KAGVTQTPRYLIKTRGQQVTLSCSPISGHRSVSWYQQTPGQGLQFLFEYFSETQRNKGNFPGRFSGRQFSNSRSEMNVSTLELGDSALYLCASSLATSGSTYNEQFFGPGTRLTVL.

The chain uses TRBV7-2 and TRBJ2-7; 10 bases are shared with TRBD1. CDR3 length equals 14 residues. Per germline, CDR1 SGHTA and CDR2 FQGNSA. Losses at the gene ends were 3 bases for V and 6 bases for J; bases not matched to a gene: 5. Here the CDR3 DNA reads TGTGCCAGCAGCTTGGGGACAGGGGCCAGCGAGCAGTACTTC. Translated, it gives CASSLGTGASEQYF. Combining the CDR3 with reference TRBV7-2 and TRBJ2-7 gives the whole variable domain GAGVSQSPSNKVTEKGKDVELRCDPISGHTALYWYRQSLGQGLEFLIYFQGNSAPDKSGLPSDRFSAERTGGSVSTLTIQRTQQEDSAVYLCASSLGTGASEQYFGPGTRLTVT.